Below, 15 T cell receptor beta chains from the same sample are listed, as sequenced in a study of blood T cell repertoires in COVID-19. TCRdb keeps only in-frame clones here, not all; method: immunoSEQ multiplex PCR. In the table there are 100,000 to 150,000 clones, about 79% of which are singletons. Specimen: peripheral blood. These receptors were obtained from a man aged 35 to 55 with active or convalescent COVID-19.

The gene calls are TRBV9 and TRBJ1-2; tentative D call: TRBD1 (5 bases). From germline, CDR1 is SGDLS and CDR2 YYNGEE. Deletions cut 2 bases from V and 4 bases from J, with 9 bases between. This CDR3 region has 13 residues. This CDR3 reads CASSVPGIYGYTF. DNA for the CDR3: TGTGCCAGCAGCGTCCCAGGGATCTATGGCTACACCTTC.

The rearrangement uses TRBV30 and TRBJ2-5; 9 positions match TRBD2. The V segment lost 2 bases and the J segment 1 base; nucleotides outside the gene matches: 5. Germline V gene lookup returns CDR1 GTSNPN and CDR2 SVGIG (reference sequence). There are 15 residues in the CDR3. In DNA, the CDR3 is TGTGCCTGGAGTATCGGACTAGCGACCCAAGAGACCCAGTACTTC. Amino acids: CAWSIGLATQETQYF.

The table lists this clone with a few counts. This sequence joins TRBV30 and TRBJ1-2, with TRBD1 identical over 7 bases. CDR1 and CDR2 from the germline V gene are GTSNPN and SVGIG (reference sequence). J was trimmed by 5 bases and V by 3 bases; bases with no gene match: 6. The CDR3 spans 13 residues. This CDR3 reads CAWSTGVHYGYTF. The CDR3, as DNA: TGTGCCTGGAGCACAGGGGTCCATTATGGCTACACCTTC.

The chain has TRBV19 and TRBJ1-6; D is ambiguous. CDR3 length: 14 amino acids. The V gene's germline CDR1 is LNHDA and CDR2 SQIVND (reference sequence). V lost 7 bases to trimming and J lost 9 bases, with 16 bases between them. The CDR3 loop is CASKSGITISPLHF. As DNA, the CDR3 is TGTGCCAGTAAATCCGGGATCACTATTTCACCCCTCCACTTT.

The J gene is TRBJ1-2, the V gene TRBV12-3 or TRBV12-4; 7 bases agree with TRBD1. V trimming: 3 bases; J trimming: 6 bases; junction bases outside the gene matches: 4. The CDR3 has 13 amino acids. Written as DNA, the CDR3 is TGTGCCAGCAGTTTCGCAGGGGGAGATGGCTACACCTTC. It specifies CASSFAGGDGYTF.

The chain is built from TRBV28 and TRBJ1-1; TRBD1 matches 9 bases. Germline lookup yields CDR1 MDHEN and CDR2 SYDVKM. This CDR3 comprises 15 residues. Trimming took 5 bases from V and 9 from J; bases not matched to a gene: 13. As DNA, the CDR3 is TGTGCCAGCAGTCCGTCTTCCGGGACAGGGCTAAAAGCTTTCTTT. Translating gives CASSPSSGTGLKAFF.

The chain joins TRBV19 to TRBJ2-7; 7 positions agree with TRBD1. The junction had 7 bases not matched to a gene; V was cut back by 3 bases and J by 2 bases. CDR1 is LNHDA and CDR2 is SQIVND in the germline V gene (reference sequence). This CDR3 comprises 15 residues. The CDR3 region is CASSINRGPAYEQYF. The CDR3, as DNA: TGTGCCAGTAGTATTAACAGGGGTCCAGCCTACGAGCAGTACTTC.

The V gene is TRBV9, the J gene TRBJ1-1; 8 bases line up with TRBD1. The junction had 6 bases not matched to a gene; V was cut back by 4 bases and J by 1 base. Per germline, CDR1 SGDLS and CDR2 YYNGEE. This CDR3 contains 15 residues. Here the CDR3 DNA reads TGTGCCAGCAGCTCAACCGGGACAGGGAACACTGAAGCTTTCTTT. Translated, it gives CASSSTGTGNTEAFF.

This sequence joins TRBV19 and TRBJ2-5, with 9 bases lining up with TRBD2. CDR1 is LNHDA and CDR2 is SQIVND in the germline V gene (reference sequence). This CDR3 spans 16 amino acids. V was clipped by 3 bases and J by 4 bases; unmatched bases: 9. CDR3 DNA: TGTGCCAGTAGTATTAACGGCGGGAGGGCATCAGAGACCCAGTACTTC. Its protein is CASSINGGRASETQYF.

V is TRBV14 and J is TRBJ2-2, with TRBD1 identical over 10 bases. The V segment lost 1 base and the J segment 5 bases; nucleotides outside the gene matches: 22. Looked up from germline, CDR1 is SGHDN and CDR2 is FVKESK. This CDR3 has 22 residues. CDR3 nucleotide sequence: TGTGCCAGCAGCCAAGCCCATCGGGGACAGGGGCGTAAATTGGAGCCAACCGGGGAGCTGTTTTTT. This sequence encodes CASSQAHRGQGRKLEPTGELFF.

The chain combines TRBV18 with TRBJ1-2; D perhaps matches TRBD1 (6 bases). The CDR3 is made up of 15 amino acids. Germline V gives CDR1 KGHSH, CDR2 LQKENI. V was trimmed by 3 bases and J by 4 bases, leaving 15 bases between them. CDR3 nucleotides: TGTGCCAGCTCACCGGTGTCGGACAGCAGCTATGGCTACACCTTC. This sequence encodes CASSPVSDSSYGYTF. Together with reference TRBV18 and TRBJ1-2, the CDR3 gives the full variable domain: NAGVMQNPRHLVRRRGQEARLRCSPMKGHSHVYWYRQLPEEGLKFMVYLQKENIIDESGMPKERFSAEFPKEGPSILRIQQVVRGDSAAYFCASSPVSDSSYGYTFGSGTRLTVV.

The V call is TRBV4-1, the J call TRBJ2-7; maybe TRBD2 (6 bases). The CDR3 is made up of 15 amino acids. Per the germline V gene, CDR1 is MGHRA and CDR2 is YSYEKL. Deletions cut 2 bases from V and 0 bases from J, with 11 bases between. CDR3 bases: TGCGCCAGCAGCCAAATCGGGACTGCCTCCTACGAGCAGTACTTC. This translates into CASSQIGTASYEQYF.

J is TRBJ2-2 and V is TRBV5-1; 10 bases are shared with TRBD1. CDR1 is SGHRS and CDR2 is YFSETQ in the germline V gene. The CDR3 is made up of 17 amino acids. Unmatched junction bases numbered 6, after V lost 0 bases and J lost 4 bases. The CDR3 protein is CASSLGTRDRGTGELFF. The DNA of the CDR3 is TGCGCCAGCAGCTTGGGGACCCGGGACAGGGGCACCGGGGAGCTGTTTTTT.

For the CDR3, the DNA is TGTGCCTGGAGTAGGGTAGCGTGGACCAATGAGCAGTTCTTC. It codes for CAWSRVAWTNEQFF. The rearrangement joins TRBV30 to TRBJ2-1, with a possible D match to TRBD2 (5 bases). Per the germline V gene, CDR1 is GTSNPN and CDR2 is SVGIG (reference sequence). V dropped 2 bases and J dropped 6 bases, with 14 bases sitting between them. There are 14 residues in the CDR3.

The V and J genes are TRBV7-2 and TRBJ1-1, with D possibly TRBD1 on 5 matching bases. Trimming removed 8 bases at V and 1 base at J, with 14 bases between. This CDR3 contains 14 residues. Per germline, CDR1 SGHTA and CDR2 FQGNSA. The CDR3 bases are TGTGCCAGCCGGCCGGGGGATTCGAACACTGAAGCTTTCTTT. Its translation is CASRPGDSNTEAFF. The complete variable domain, with remaining parts taken from reference TRBV7-2 and TRBJ1-1, reads GAGVSQSPSNKVTEKGKDVELRCDPISGHTALYWYRQSLGQGLEFLIYFQGNSAPDKSGLPSDRFSAERTGGSVSTLTIQRTQQEDSAVYLCASRPGDSNTEAFFGQGTRLTVV.